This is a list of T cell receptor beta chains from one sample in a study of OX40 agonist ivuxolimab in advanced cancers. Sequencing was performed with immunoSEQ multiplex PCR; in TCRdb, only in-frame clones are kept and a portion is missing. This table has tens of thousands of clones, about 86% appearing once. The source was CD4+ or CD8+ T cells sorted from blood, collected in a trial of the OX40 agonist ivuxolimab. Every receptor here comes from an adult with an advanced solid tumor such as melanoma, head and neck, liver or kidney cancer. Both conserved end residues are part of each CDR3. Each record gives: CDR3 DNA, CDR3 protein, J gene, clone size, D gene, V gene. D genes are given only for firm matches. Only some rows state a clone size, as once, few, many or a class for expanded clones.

CDR3 DNA: TGTGCCAGCAGTCCCCGCGGGGCCGTCCTGACTTTC; CDR3 protein: CASSPRGAVLTF; J gene: TRBJ2-6; clone size: once; D gene: .; V gene: TRBV6-5
CDR3 DNA: TGTGCCAGCAGTGAAAGACAGGGAAACGAGCAGTACTTC; CDR3 protein: CASSERQGNEQYF; J gene: TRBJ2-7; clone size: few; D gene: TRBD1; V gene: TRBV6-1
CDR3 DNA: TGCGCCAGCAGCTTGTCGGGGACACACTCCTACGAGCAGTACTTC; CDR3 protein: CASSLSGTHSYEQYF; J gene: TRBJ2-7; clone size: .; D gene: .; V gene: TRBV5-1
CDR3 DNA: TGTGCCAGTACGGAATATGCAACTAATGAAAAACTGTTTTTT; CDR3 protein: CASTEYATNEKLFF; J gene: TRBJ1-4; clone size: .; D gene: .; V gene: TRBV19
CDR3 DNA: TGTGCCAGCAGTCTTAGCGGGGGTCTCTCCTACGAGCAGTACTTC; CDR3 protein: CASSLSGGLSYEQYF; J gene: TRBJ2-7; clone size: .; D gene: TRBD2; V gene: TRBV28
CDR3 DNA: TGTGCCAGCAGCGCGAGGTGGACTAGCGGGGGGCCCACAGATACGCAGTATTTT; CDR3 protein: CASSARWTSGGPTDTQYF; J gene: TRBJ2-3; clone size: .; D gene: TRBD2; V gene: TRBV7-2
CDR3 DNA: TGTGCCAGCAGTGCAGAACAACCTCTAGCCAAAAACATTCAGTACTTC; CDR3 protein: CASSAEQPLAKNIQYF; J gene: TRBJ2-4; clone size: .; D gene: .; V gene: TRBV6-1
CDR3 DNA: TGTGCCAGCTCTGGACTAGCGGAGACTGAAGCTTTCTTT; CDR3 protein: CASSGLAETEAFF; J gene: TRBJ1-1; clone size: .; D gene: .; V gene: TRBV18
CDR3 DNA: TGCGCCAGCAGCCCGGAAGGTACGGATGGCTACACCTTC; CDR3 protein: CASSPEGTDGYTF; J gene: TRBJ1-2; clone size: .; D gene: .; V gene: TRBV5-1
CDR3 DNA: TGTGCCAGCAGCCCCAGGGGGACGGGGAACACTGAAGCTTTCTTT; CDR3 protein: CASSPRGTGNTEAFF; J gene: TRBJ1-1; clone size: .; D gene: TRBD1; V gene: TRBV7-9
CDR3 DNA: TGTGCCAGCAGTTACATGGGCAGGGGCTACGAGCAGTACTTC; CDR3 protein: CASSYMGRGYEQYF; J gene: TRBJ2-7; clone size: .; D gene: .; V gene: TRBV6-5
CDR3 DNA: TGTGCCAGCTCTCGGACTAGCGGGGGAACTCATAGCACAGATACGCAGTATTTT; CDR3 protein: CASSRTSGGTHSTDTQYF; J gene: TRBJ2-3; clone size: .; D gene: TRBD2; V gene: TRBV18
CDR3 DNA: TGTGCCAGCTCACCAGTGACAGGGGGCCGCAATGAGCAGTTCTTC; CDR3 protein: CASSPVTGGRNEQFF; J gene: TRBJ2-1; clone size: .; D gene: TRBD1; V gene: TRBV18
CDR3 DNA: TGTGCCAGCAGCTGGGCAGACAGTCGTCCTAACTATGGCTACACCTTC; CDR3 protein: CASSWADSRPNYGYTF; J gene: TRBJ1-2; clone size: .; D gene: .; V gene: TRBV25-1
CDR3 DNA: TGTGCCAGCAGCTTATTACACGAATTAGTAGGCTACACCTTC; CDR3 protein: CASSLLHELVGYTF; J gene: TRBJ1-2; clone size: .; D gene: .; V gene: TRBV7-2
CDR3 DNA: TGCGCCAGCAGCTTCTTTGGGACAGGGGTTGGGACCCAGTACTTC; CDR3 protein: CASSFFGTGVGTQYF; J gene: TRBJ2-5; clone size: .; D gene: TRBD1; V gene: TRBV5-1
CDR3 DNA: TGTGCCAGCAGCTTGGCCCGTGTGGTGGATGAGCAGTTCTTC; CDR3 protein: CASSLARVVDEQFF; J gene: TRBJ2-1; clone size: once; D gene: .; V gene: TRBV5-8
CDR3 DNA: TGTGCCAGCCATCCAGGACAGGGTTTTTCCATCGCTGAAGCTTTCTTT; CDR3 protein: CASHPGQGFSIAEAFF; J gene: TRBJ1-1; clone size: .; D gene: TRBD1; V gene: TRBV7-3
CDR3 DNA: TGTGCCAGCAGCCCCCGACAGCCAGGCTCCTATAATTCACCCCTCCACTTC; CDR3 protein: CASSPRQPGSYNSPLHF; J gene: TRBJ1-6; clone size: once; D gene: .; V gene: TRBV11-2
CDR3 DNA: TGCGCCAGCAGATCCTCAGGGAGTTCCTACAATGAGCAGTTCTTC; CDR3 protein: CASRSSGSSYNEQFF; J gene: TRBJ2-1; clone size: .; D gene: .; V gene: TRBV10-2
CDR3 DNA: TGTGCCAGCAGTCCCCTGGGGGGACTGGGGACTGAAGCTTTCTTT; CDR3 protein: CASSPLGGLGTEAFF; J gene: TRBJ1-1; clone size: .; D gene: .; V gene: TRBV6-6
CDR3 DNA: TGTGCCAGCAGCCTGGGACTAGCGGGGGTCAGCTCCTACAATGAGCAGTTCTTC; CDR3 protein: CASSLGLAGVSSYNEQFF; J gene: TRBJ2-1; clone size: .; D gene: TRBD2; V gene: TRBV7-8
CDR3 DNA: TGTGCCAGCTCGCGCCAGCCACAGGGGGCGTCCATCGGGGAGCTGTTTTTT; CDR3 protein: CASSRQPQGASIGELFF; J gene: TRBJ2-2; clone size: .; D gene: TRBD1; V gene: TRBV18
CDR3 DNA: TGTGCCACCAGCAGAGGGGCTAGCGGGGTTGAGCAGTTCTTC; CDR3 protein: CATSRGASGVEQFF; J gene: TRBJ2-1; clone size: .; D gene: TRBD2; V gene: TRBV15
CDR3 DNA: TGCGCCAGCAGCCCCAGTCCAGGCTCTGGAAACACCATATATTTT; CDR3 protein: CASSPSPGSGNTIYF; J gene: TRBJ1-3; clone size: .; D gene: .; V gene: TRBV5-1
CDR3 DNA: TGTGCCTCCTTGGCGTCAGGGGCCTACGAGCAGTACTTC; CDR3 protein: CASLASGAYEQYF; J gene: TRBJ2-7; clone size: .; D gene: .; V gene: TRBV5-6
CDR3 DNA: TGTGCCAGCAGCTTGAACAGGGACGGCGGCTACACCTTC; CDR3 protein: CASSLNRDGGYTF; J gene: TRBJ1-2; clone size: .; D gene: .; V gene: TRBV13
CDR3 DNA: TGCGCCAGCAGTCCCACTAGCGGGGGGATTGCCAACGAGCAGTACTTC; CDR3 protein: CASSPTSGGIANEQYF; J gene: TRBJ2-7; clone size: .; D gene: TRBD2; V gene: TRBV5-1